A selection of T cell receptor beta chains follows, all from one sample in a study of T-cell memory formation after mild COVID-19. TCRdb re-analysed the 5' RACE reads in MiXCR, keeping a single row per CDR3 protein. The sample gives a few hundred thousand distinct CDR3 sequences, roughly 25% of which show up once; under 15% is in the top ten. The material sequenced was PBMCs or a T cell subset sorted from them (not recorded which). The receptors were gathered from an adult woman who had mild COVID-19 (a few samples of this study predate the infection). Cell type and time point are not known. CDR3s include the opening cysteine and the closing phenylalanine or tryptophan. The D gene is left open where the match is weak. Clone size is not always given. Where it is, it says once, few, many or a class for expanded clones.

TRBJ2-7 | . | . | TRBV28 | TGTGCCAGCAGTTCCTCAGGCGGAAGCTCCTACGAGCAGTACTTC | CASSSSGGSSYEQYF
TRBJ2-1 | . | . | TRBV3-2 | TGTGCCAGCAGCCAAGATGGGCGGCCGGGACTAGGACTTTGCAATGAGCAGTTCTTC | CASSQDGRPGLGLCNEQFF
TRBJ2-7 | TRBD2 | . | TRBV7-6 | TGTGCCAGCAGCCCCCGGGAGGGGAAGCAGTACTTC | CASSPREGKQYF
TRBJ1-5 | TRBD1 | few | TRBV24-1 | TGTGCCACCAGTGATGAGGGACAGCCCAATCAGCCCCAGCATTTT | CATSDEGQPNQPQHF
TRBJ1-5 | TRBD1 | . | TRBV7-9 | TGTGCCATTTCACAGGGGAATCAGCCCCAGCATTTT | CAISQGNQPQHF
TRBJ1-2 | . | few | TRBV3-1 | TGTGCCAGCAGCCAAGGCCGGGGGAGCTATGGCTACACCTTC | CASSQGRGSYGYTF
TRBJ2-1 | . | . | TRBV3-1 | TGTGCCAGCAGCCAAGTAGTAAATGAGCAGTTCTTC | CASSQVVNEQFF
TRBJ1-5 | . | . | TRBV6-5 | TGTGCCAGCACCGGACTGTATGATTATAGCAATCAGCCCCAGCATTTT | CASTGLYDYSNQPQHF
TRBJ1-2 | . | . | TRBV9 | TGTGCCAGCAGCGTAGGTGGAGGGAAAGGCTACACCTTC | CASSVGGGKGYTF
TRBJ1-1 | . | . | TRBV21-1 | TGTGCCCGAAAGCTCTACACAGTAGACACTGAAGCTTTCTTT | CARKLYTVDTEAFF
TRBJ2-1 | TRBD2 | few | TRBV20-1 | TGCAGTGCTCCCCGGTGGGCGGGGGTCAATGAGCAGTTCTTC | CSAPRWAGVNEQFF
TRBJ2-1 | . | many | TRBV13 | TGTGCCAGCAGCCCTCGGGAGACAAGCTCCTACAATGAGCAGTTCTTC | CASSPRETSSYNEQFF
TRBJ1-4 | TRBD1 | . | TRBV4-1 | TGCGCCAGCAGCCAAGCCGGGACAGCCTTTAATGAAAAACTGTTTTTT | CASSQAGTAFNEKLFF
TRBJ1-2 | . | few | TRBV6-6 | TGTGCCAGCAGTTACTCGAAAGGTGGTGTCGGCTACACCTTC | CASSYSKGGVGYTF
TRBJ2-7 | TRBD1 | . | TRBV12-3/TRBV12-4 | TGTGCCAGCCGCCGGGACAGGGGCCTCTACGAGCAGTACTTC | CASRRDRGLYEQYF
TRBJ2-5 | . | many | TRBV7-6 | TGTGCCAGCAGCTCCCATCAAGAGACCCAGTACTTC | CASSSHQETQYF
TRBJ2-1 | TRBD2 | . | TRBV6-2/TRBV6-3 | TGTGCCAGCAGTTATCTAGCGGGAGGGCGCGGGAATGAGCAGTTCTTC | CASSYLAGGRGNEQFF
TRBJ1-2 | . | . | TRBV11-1 | TGTGCCAGCAGTTTTAGCTCCCGTCGGACGGCCTATGGCTACACCTTC | CASSFSSRRTAYGYTF
TRBJ1-3 | . | . | TRBV29-1 | TGCAGCGTCCGGGGGGCGCCGGCTGGAAACACCATATATTTT | CSVRGAPAGNTIYF
TRBJ2-7 | . | few | TRBV7-9 | TGTGCCAGCAGCCCCCGAGCCTCTGGGTTAGAGCAGTACTTC | CASSPRASGLEQYF
TRBJ2-3 | TRBD2 | . | TRBV5-6 | TGTGCCAGCGGCGGGGGGGCCGCAGATACGCAGTATTTT | CASGGGAADTQYF
TRBJ2-1 | TRBD2 | . | TRBV20-1 | TGCAGTGCAAGGACTAGCGGGAGCTTTATGTTCTTC | CSARTSGSFMFF
TRBJ1-1 | . | . | TRBV20-1 | TGCAGTGCTAGAGAGTGGGGGGGGAACACTGAAGCTTTCTTT | CSAREWGGNTEAFF
TRBJ1-1 | . | . | TRBV20-1 | TGCAGTGTCCACAGGGATTTGAACACTGAAGCTTTCTTT | CSVHRDLNTEAFF
TRBJ2-5 | . | few | TRBV20-1 | TGCAGTGCCGTTACCAGGGAGACCCAGTACTTC | CSAVTRETQYF
TRBJ2-1 | TRBD2 | . | TRBV3-1 | TGTGCCAGCAGCCAAGGAGCGGGATACAATGAGCAGTTCTTC | CASSQGAGYNEQFF
TRBJ1-2 | . | few | TRBV6-1 | TGTGCCAGCAGTGAAGCGGTCGAGTGGGAGCCGGATGGCTACACCTTC | CASSEAVEWEPDGYTF